This T cell receptor beta chain was retrieved from a study of Ad26.COV2.S vaccination and SARS-CoV-2 variants. About the study: Donor had been placed in the Ad26.COV2.S arm of the COV1001 trial.

The assay was immunoSEQ multiplex PCR, and TCRdb's table has in-frame clones only and misses some. The sample holds about 320,000 clones, about 82% seen once. Treatment defined: approximately 18 received Ad26.COV2.S at low or high dose, single or two shots; several received placebo; per-sample allocation not given. Sampling was performed 63 days after the first vaccine or placebo injection. The source material was peripheral blood, sampled in a trial of Ad26.COV2.S vaccine versus placebo. The receptor was derived from a person between 18 and 59 years old who received the Ad26.COV2.S COVID-19 vaccine or a placebo.

The CDR3 reads CAAGGGTYNEQFF. CDR3 in DNA: TGTGCCGCCGGCGGGGGGACCTACAATGAGCAGTTCTTC. The genes are TRBV2 and TRBJ2-1; 8 nucleotides align to TRBD2. This CDR3 comprises 13 residues. The germline V gene encodes CDR1 SNHLY and CDR2 FYNNEI. Trimming removed 11 bases from V and 2 bases from J; junction bases left unmatched: 5.